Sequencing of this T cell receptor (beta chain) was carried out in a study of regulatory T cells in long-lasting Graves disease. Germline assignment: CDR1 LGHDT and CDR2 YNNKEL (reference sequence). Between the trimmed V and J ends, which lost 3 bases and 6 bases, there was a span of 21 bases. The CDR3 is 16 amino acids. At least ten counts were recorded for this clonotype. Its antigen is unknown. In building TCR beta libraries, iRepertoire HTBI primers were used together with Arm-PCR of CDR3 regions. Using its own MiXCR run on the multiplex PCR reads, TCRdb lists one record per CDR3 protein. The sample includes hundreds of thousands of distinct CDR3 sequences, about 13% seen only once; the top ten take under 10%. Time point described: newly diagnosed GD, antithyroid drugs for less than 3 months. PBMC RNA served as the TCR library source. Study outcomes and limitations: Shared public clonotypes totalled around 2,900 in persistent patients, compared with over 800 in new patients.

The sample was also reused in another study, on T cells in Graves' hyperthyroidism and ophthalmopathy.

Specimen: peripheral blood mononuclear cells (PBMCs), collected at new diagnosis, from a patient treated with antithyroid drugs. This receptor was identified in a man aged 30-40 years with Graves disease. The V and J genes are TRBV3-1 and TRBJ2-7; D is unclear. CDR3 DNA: TGTGCCAGCAGCCATGTTTTCGCGGTCCCCCCCATCGAGCAGTACTTC. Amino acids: CASSHVFAVPPIEQYF.